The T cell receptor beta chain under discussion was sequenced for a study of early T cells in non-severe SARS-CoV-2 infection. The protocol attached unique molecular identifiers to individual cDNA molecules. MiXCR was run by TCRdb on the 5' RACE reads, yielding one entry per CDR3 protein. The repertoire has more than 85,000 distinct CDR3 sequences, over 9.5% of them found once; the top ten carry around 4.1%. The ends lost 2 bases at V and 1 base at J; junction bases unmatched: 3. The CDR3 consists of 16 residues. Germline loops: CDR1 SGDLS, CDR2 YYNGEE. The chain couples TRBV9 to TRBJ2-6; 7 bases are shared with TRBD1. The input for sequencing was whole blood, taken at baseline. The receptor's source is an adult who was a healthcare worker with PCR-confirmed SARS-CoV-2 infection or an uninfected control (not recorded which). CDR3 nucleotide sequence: TGTGCCAGCAGCGTGGGACAGCATTCTGGGGCCAACGTCCTGACTTTC. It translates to CASSVGQHSGANVLTF.